The entry below gives a single T cell receptor beta chain sequence along with its context. Its antigen target is currently unknown. No base-level quality is on record; no much larger clone is a single base apart. Taken from cysteine to phenylalanine, the CDR3 has 13 residues. Only the CDR3 region is kept as DNA, spanning 39 bases read in frame from base 1. V is shortened by 0 bases, J by 4 bases, and the region joining them spans 6 bases. From the germline V gene (reference sequence), CDR1 is LNHNV and CDR2 is YYDKDF. The entry originates in a study of cytomegalovirus exposure and HLA in healthy donors (dated by TCRdb to about 2017). Study-wide context: An earlier analysis of several hundred of the donors reported 250 to 300 Gb of sequence data and 100 million to 140 million unique TCR beta sequences from 150 million to 200 million T cells. An early release that covered roughly 600 HLA-typed donors contained approximately 320 gigabases of sequencing data and tens of millions of unique TCR sequences. Of the approximately 400 genotyped donors, roughly 80% fell in the genetic ancestry cluster associated with self-reported Caucasian donors. The study aimed to test whether cataloging public T cell receptors could reveal signatures of past pathogen exposure. The study used immunosequencing to profile the T cell repertoires of 666 subjects and linked those repertoires to cytomegalovirus serostatus. In addition to the first cohort of about 650 subjects, a separate validation cohort of approximately 130 different subjects was used. High-throughput TCR immunosequencing, statistical association of individual TCRs with disease status, and machine learning were combined to predict cytomegalovirus infection status. A later analysis re-examined previously published TCR beta repertoires from just over 650 donors and added high-resolution HLA genotyping to investigate patterns of TCR occurrence. The later analysis used no new phenotypic data to find candidate immune exposures, relying instead on TCR beta sequences and their occurrence across donors. To decide whether each TCR beta V gene segment behaved as functional or pseudogenic, an earlier analysis of 587 of the donors relied on high-throughput TCR beta sequencing. Donor age, sex, ethnicity and CMV serostatus were collected together with the repertoire data. A later genetic analysis took genome-wide SNP genotypes for 398 of the 666 donors and used that subset as a discovery cohort. Every repertoire in the discovery cohort had been generated on one and the same sequencing platform. Both class I and class II loci were covered by HLA typing, at four-digit resolution. Typing coverage differed by locus: A, B, C, DRB1 and DQB1 were typed in roughly 629-630 donors, DQA1 in 500 to 550, DPA1 in some 610, and DPB1 in 450 to 490. Because of strong linkage in the cohort, roughly five DR-DQ haplotypes were treated as single units for association and clustering. Across some 400 genotyped donors of the cohort, an average of about 220,000 unique TCR beta nucleotide sequences per donor were sequenced, and about a sixth of those sequences were non-productive. Overall study outcomes, separate from this receptor: The presence/absence analyses assumed that sequencing depth was roughly uniform across donors, and that assumption may not be true. Because counts were too low, seventeen rarely observed V segments, including chromosome 9 orphons, were left out of the earlier analysis of some 640 of the donors. The study gave a list of about 160 TCR beta chains associated with cytomegalovirus. According to a later analysis, TCR association rates differed among HLA loci, with DRB1 alleles showing the most associated TCRs and HLA-C alleles showing the fewest. Because HLA typing was unavailable for some donors at each locus, only the typed subset was used in association tests. In a later analysis, several top co-occurrence clusters were reported to appear linked to parvovirus B19, influenza, CMV and Epstein-Barr virus. Compared with the approximately 600-donor mean, donors in an Asian-associated ancestry cluster had fewer N-insertions in productive TCRs, according to a later genetic analysis. A further reported finding was that TCR beta sequences accurately predicted the HLA-A and HLA-B alleles for most subjects in the first cohort. Correlated functional status among segregating V segments might reflect linkage disequilibrium, but an unknown experimental factor could not be ruled out. The classifier was reported to diagnose cytomegalovirus status with high specificity and sensitivity in both the original cohort and the validation cohort. The sequencing pipeline was judged likely to have produced a cluster of highly shared sequence variants as a technical artifact. Most TCR sequences were observed very rarely across donors, whereas some public TCRs were present in many individuals. The cohort was sequenced for TCR beta chains only, and without alpha or paired-chain data the features that could be detected were limited. In vitro tests confirmed that a few of the cytomegalovirus-associated TCR beta chains recognize cytomegalovirus antigens. According to a later analysis, most CMV-associated TCR beta chains appeared to be HLA-restricted, and the HLA associations seemed to be driven largely by CMV exposure. At a false discovery rate of 0.05, a later analysis linked 15,000 to 20,000 TCR beta sequences to specific HLA alleles. In an earlier analysis of around 600 of the donors, most TCR beta V segments were observed in productive rearrangements about 87% or about 30% of the time, broadly matching IMGT annotations. It was suggested by the authors that the approach could potentially be generalized to other disease states and immunological phenotypes. The 87-base-pair reads could not distinguish some IMGT-functional V segments, including TRBV6-2 and TRBV6-3, so those segments were excluded. The only immune exposure information available for the cohort was CMV serostatus. In a later analysis, HLA-associated TCR beta chains were found to be more clonally expanded and to have lower generation probabilities than equally common non-associated chains. A later genetic analysis associated a missense DCLRE1C variant with V-gene and J-gene trimming of TCR beta chains, and an independent cohort replicated the association. Strong co-occurrence of HLA alleles, especially DR and DQ, made assigning TCR associations to individual alleles difficult.

Library creation used the immunoSEQ multiplex PCR assay. For the multiplex PCR, a mixture combining 60 forward primers for TCR Vbeta segments and 13 reverse primers for TCR Jbeta segments was used. The CDR3 region of rearranged TCR beta genes was amplified from genomic DNA with a multiplex PCR assay. The Illumina HiSeq System was used to sequence the amplified TCR beta libraries as 87-base-pair reads. Per the original workflow: A later analysis tallied tens of millions of unique TCR beta chains across the roughly 610 repertoires, and about 10 million of those chains were shared by two or more donors. Raw reads were error-corrected and collapsed into unique sequences with a nearest-neighbor algorithm that merged closely related sequences to remove PCR and sequencing errors. To assign V, D and J gene segments, CDR3 sequences were aligned to IMGT reference sequences. For a sequence to be retained, a match of at least six nucleotides was required to both a V gene segment and a J gene segment. A rearrangement counted as productive if the CDR3 had no stop codons and remained in frame with V and J, and every other rearrangement counted as non-productive. CDR3 was defined by IMGT convention, running from the second conserved V-encoded cysteine to the conserved J-encoded phenylalanine. The earlier analysis of some 550 of the donors excluded any sequence lacking an unambiguous match to a single V gene segment. In an earlier analysis of 587 of the donors, a V segment was called functional when productive rearrangements were above 56.7%, and segregating when the standard deviation between donors exceeded 5%. A statistical classification framework was developed to diagnose cytomegalovirus status using the catalog of TCR beta chain sequences. V and J gene assignment, in a later analysis, came from comparing TCR nucleotide sequences with IMGT/GENE-DB human TR gene sequences. A later analysis assigned CDR3 sequences and most-parsimonious VDJ recombination scenarios with the TCRdist pipeline. In a later analysis, each TCR beta chain was defined by its CDR3 amino acid sequence together with its V-gene family, and reads lacking a unique V-gene family were excluded. To address suspected cross-contamination and a sequencing artifact, a later analysis removed a few hundred highly shared, low-generation-probability nucleotide sequences. In a later analysis, a clonal expansion index was calculated for each public chain from normalized within-repertoire ranks of inferred template counts. Generation probabilities in a later analysis came from a VDJ recombination model fitted to out-of-frame rearrangements, and those results were checked against IGoR. Hypergeometric tests were used in a later analysis to score TCR-TCR, TCR-HLA and TCR-CMV co-occurrence, with a repertoire-size bias correction applied to the TCR pairs. In a later analysis, false discovery rates were estimated by permuting HLA or CMV assignments 20 times. In a later analysis, co-occurring TCRs were grouped using DBSCAN, and TCRdist sequence similarity was added for clustering within HLA-allele-positive subsets. Repertoires with fewer than 30,000 or more than 120,000 public chains, plus five repertoires with anomalous nucleotide sharing, were excluded from co-occurrence clustering. TCRdb obtained this table from immuneACCESS and retained in-frame rearrangements with V and J assigned. These tables miss some clones; where compared with another copy, unresolved V genes account for less than half of the shortfall, and the remainder is unexplained. From that table come the V and J calls and clone size; the DNA was used to work out D and trimming. Present in this sample are some 130,000 clones, roughly 77% of which were seen just once. About 4.9% of the sample goes to the ten largest clones.

The cohort consisted of approximately 690 healthy bone marrow donors. All cohort members were sampled while nominally healthy, although unrecorded immune exposures were likely present. Of the 610 or so cohort members, around 280 had positive CMV serostatus and 352 had negative CMV serostatus, and CMV serostatus was not recorded for the donor. Every donor gave a peripheral blood sample, and the peripheral blood mononuclear cells from that sample were used for TCR beta sequencing. Genomic DNA extraction from the blood cell samples was performed with the Qiagen DNeasy Blood Extraction Kit. The receptor was derived from a man younger than 45 in good health. Sequencing was done on a sample of PBMCs. This receptor chain uses TRBV15 and TRBJ1-2, with an unclear D gene assignment. The nucleotides read TGTGCCACCAGCAGAGACACGGGCTATGGCTACACCTTC. It specifies CATSRDTGYGYTF. This CDR3, with the reference TRBV15 and TRBJ1-2 proteins standing in past its ends, gives the full variable domain DAMVIQNPRYQVTQFGKPVTLSCSQTLNHNVMYWYQQKSSQAPKLLFHYYDKDFNNEADTPDNFQSRRPNTSFCFLDIRSPGLGDTAMYLCATSRDTGYGYTFGSGTRLTVV.